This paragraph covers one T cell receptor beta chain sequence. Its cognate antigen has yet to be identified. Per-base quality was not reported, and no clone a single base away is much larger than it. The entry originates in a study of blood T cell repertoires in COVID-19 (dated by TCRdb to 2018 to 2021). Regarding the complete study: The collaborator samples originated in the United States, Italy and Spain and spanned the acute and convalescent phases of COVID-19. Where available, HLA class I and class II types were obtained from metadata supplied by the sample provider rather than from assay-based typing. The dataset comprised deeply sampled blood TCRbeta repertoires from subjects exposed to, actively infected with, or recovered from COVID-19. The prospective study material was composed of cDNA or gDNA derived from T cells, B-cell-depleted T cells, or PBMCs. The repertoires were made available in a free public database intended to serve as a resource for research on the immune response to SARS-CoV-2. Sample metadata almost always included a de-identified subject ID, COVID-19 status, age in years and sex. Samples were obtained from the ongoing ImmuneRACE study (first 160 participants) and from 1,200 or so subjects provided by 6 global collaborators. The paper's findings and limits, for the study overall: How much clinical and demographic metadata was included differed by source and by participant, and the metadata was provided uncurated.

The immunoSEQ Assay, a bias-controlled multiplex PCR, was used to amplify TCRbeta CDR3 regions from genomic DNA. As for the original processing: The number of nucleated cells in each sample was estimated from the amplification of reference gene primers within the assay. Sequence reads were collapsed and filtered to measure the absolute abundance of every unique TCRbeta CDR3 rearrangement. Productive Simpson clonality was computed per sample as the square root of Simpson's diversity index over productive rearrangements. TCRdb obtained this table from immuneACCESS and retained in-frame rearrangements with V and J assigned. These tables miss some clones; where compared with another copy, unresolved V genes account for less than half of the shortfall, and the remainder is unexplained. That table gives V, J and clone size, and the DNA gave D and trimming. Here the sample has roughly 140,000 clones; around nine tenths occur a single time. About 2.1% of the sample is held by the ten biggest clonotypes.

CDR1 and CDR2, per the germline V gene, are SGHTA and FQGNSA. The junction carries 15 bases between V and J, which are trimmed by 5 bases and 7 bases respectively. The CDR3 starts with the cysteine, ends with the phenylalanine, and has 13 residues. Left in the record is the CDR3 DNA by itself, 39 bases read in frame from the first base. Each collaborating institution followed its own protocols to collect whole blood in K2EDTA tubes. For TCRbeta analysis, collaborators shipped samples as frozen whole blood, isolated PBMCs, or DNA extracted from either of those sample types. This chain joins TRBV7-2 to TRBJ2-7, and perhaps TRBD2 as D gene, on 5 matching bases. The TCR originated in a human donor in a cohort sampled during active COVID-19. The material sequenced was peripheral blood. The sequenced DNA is TGTGCCAGCAGCCAGACCCCCGGGGTAGAGCAGTACTTC. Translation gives CASSQTPGVEQYF.